This T cell receptor (beta chain) appears in the sequencing data of a study of shared clonotypes between healthy human individuals. Study at large: Each donor's CD8 memory used one plate, CD8 naive two, each CD4 subset three.

Study-level results: Even with large depth, rarefaction showed that sorted-subset sequencing was incomplete.

Clones were read by immunoSEQ multiplex PCR, and TCRdb kept only the in-frame ones, dropping some. This table holds about 2.4 million clones, 80% to 95% found once. Germline lookup yields CDR1 SGHAT and CDR2 FQDESV (reference sequence). Germline trimming cut 5 bases from V and 3 bases from J; bases unmatched to any gene: 8. This CDR3 region has 15 residues. Worth noting for this clone: Its antigen is currently unknown.

The sequenced sample consisted of naive CD4+ T cells from PBMCs. Described subset: CD45RA+ positively selected. This chain joins TRBV11-1 and TRBJ1-1, with 8 bases lining up with TRBD1. This TCR derives from a man in his late teens or twenties in good health. Some clones in this sample may be carry-over from other donors' samples. The CDR3 loop is CASSQQFRGHTEAFF. Here the CDR3 DNA reads TGTGCCAGCAGCCAACAATTCAGGGGGCACACTGAAGCTTTCTTT.